One and the same sample provided the 21 T cell receptor beta chains below, sequenced in a study of blood T cell repertoires in COVID-19. Sequencing used immunoSEQ multiplex PCR; TCRdb keeps in-frame clones, though not all of them. The table has about 110,000 clones, 88% seen once. What was sequenced was peripheral blood. Source of these receptors: a human donor in a cohort sampled during active COVID-19.

The V call is TRBV9, the J call TRBJ2-5; TRBD2 aligns across 8 bases. V was clipped by 4 bases and J by 4 bases; unmatched bases: 15. The CDR3 runs 17 residues. Germline V gene lookup returns CDR1 SGDLS and CDR2 YYNGEE. CDR3 loop: CASSSRGIAGNSETQYF. The CDR3, as DNA: TGTGCCAGCAGCTCACGCGGAATAGCGGGGAACTCAGAGACCCAGTACTTC.

The V gene is TRBV18, the J gene TRBJ1-1; 9 positions match TRBD1. Per the germline V gene, CDR1 is KGHSH and CDR2 is LQKENI. The CDR3 contains 15 residues. V dropped 0 bases and J dropped 1; count of bases not matched to a gene: 0. This chain's CDR3 is CASSPPGQGNTEAFF. The DNA of the CDR3 is TGTGCCAGCTCACCACCGGGACAGGGGAACACTGAAGCTTTCTTT. Complete variable domain (other parts from reference TRBV18 and TRBJ1-1): NAGVMQNPRHLVRRRGQEARLRCSPMKGHSHVYWYRQLPEEGLKFMVYLQKENIIDESGMPKERFSAEFPKEGPSILRIQQVVRGDSAAYFCASSPPGQGNTEAFFGQGTRLTVV.

The chain carries TRBV6-5 and TRBJ2-2, with a possible D match to TRBD2 (5 bases). Trimming removed 5 bases at V and 5 bases at J, with 12 bases between. Germline lookup yields CDR1 MNHEY and CDR2 SVGAGI. The CDR3 loop spans 14 amino acids. In DNA, the CDR3 is TGTGCCAGCAGTAAGCGGTGGGGAACCGGGGAGCTGTTTTTT. It codes for CASSKRWGTGELFF.

In its sample, this clone was seen a few times. The J gene is TRBJ2-1, the V gene TRBV2; D call uncertain. This CDR3 spans 10 amino acids. In germline, CDR1 is SNHLY, CDR2 FYNNEI. Trimming removed 6 bases from V and 5 bases from J, with 2 bases in between. The CDR3 DNA sequence: TGTGCCAGCAGCAACAATGAGCAGTTCTTC. It codes for CASSNNEQFF. Full variable domain (rest looked up from reference TRBV2 and TRBJ2-1): EPEVTQTPSHQVTQMGQEVILRCVPISNHLYFYWYRQILGQKVEFLVSFYNNEISEKSEIFDDQFSVERPDGSNFTLKIRSTKLEDSAMYFCASSNNEQFFGPGTRLTVL.

The chain carries TRBV18 and TRBJ2-1, with D possibly matching TRBD2 (6 bases). Per germline, CDR1 KGHSH and CDR2 LQKENI. The CDR3 loop spans 13 amino acids. V lost 7 bases and J 6 bases, leaving 13 bases between the germline ends. This CDR3 is CASFLSGRNEQFF. CDR3 bases: TGTGCCAGCTTCCTTAGCGGCCGCAATGAGCAGTTCTTC.

This chain links TRBV2 with TRBJ2-7; TRBD2 agrees at 11 bases. Germline V lookup: CDR1 SNHLY, CDR2 FYNNEI. This CDR3 comprises 17 residues. The junction had 12 bases not matched to a gene; V was cut back by 8 bases and J by 0 bases. CDR3 nucleotides: TGTGCCAGCCGCCAAGGGACTAGCGGCGGGAGCTCCTACGAGCAGTACTTC. This translates into CASRQGTSGGSSYEQYF.

This CDR3 reads CASSQFRSSTDTQYF. The CDR3 region has the DNA TGTGCCAGCAGCCAATTTAGATCTAGCACAGATACGCAGTATTTT. The rearrangement joins TRBV16 to TRBJ2-3; D remains ambiguous. Trimming took 1 base from V and 0 from J, leaving 8 bases between them. The germline gives CDR1 KGHSY, CDR2 FQNENV. This CDR3 contains 15 residues.

The V gene is TRBV30, the J gene TRBJ1-2, with 7 bases that match TRBD1. Germline-derived CDR1 and CDR2 are GTSNPN and SVGIG (reference sequence). The trim removed 1 base at V and 8 bases at J, leaving 10 bases unmatched. There are 14 residues in the CDR3. In nucleotides, the CDR3 is TGTGCCTGGAGTGACTCCCGGGACAGTAGCGGCTACACCTTC. Translated, it gives CAWSDSRDSSGYTF.

The rearrangement uses TRBV5-1 and TRBJ2-2; weak D call: TRBD1 (5 bases). Germline V gene data show CDR1 as SGHRS and CDR2 as YFSETQ. With 4 bases removed from V and 6 bases from J, the gap between germline ends came to 16 bases. This CDR3 comprises 15 residues. The CDR3 region is CASSRGFQPSGELFF. DNA for the CDR3: TGCGCCAGCAGCAGGGGATTTCAACCTTCCGGGGAGCTGTTTTTT.

The chain joins TRBV5-5 to TRBJ2-1, with 12 positions matching TRBD2. The ends lost 0 bases at V and 5 bases at J; junction bases unmatched: 12. This CDR3 is 19 amino acids long. Germline-derived CDR1 and CDR2 are SGHKS and YYEKEE (reference sequence). Written as DNA, the CDR3 is TGTGCCAGCAGCTTGGTATCCTTTGCGACTAGCGGGAGCAACAATGAGCAGTTCTTC. Translation: CASSLVSFATSGSNNEQFF.

V is TRBV11-2 and J is TRBJ2-3, with D possibly TRBD1 on 5 matching bases. Germline assignment: CDR1 SGHAT and CDR2 FQNNGV. This CDR3 is built from 12 residues. V lost 5 bases to trimming and J lost 4 bases, with 7 bases between them. The CDR3 DNA follows: TGTGCCAGCAGCCGACAGCCAGATACGCAGTATTTT. As protein: CASSRQPDTQYF. Together with reference TRBV11-2 and TRBJ2-3, the CDR3 gives the full variable domain: EAGVAQSPRYKIIEKRQSVAFWCNPISGHATLYWYQQILGQGPKLLIQFQNNGVVDDSQLPKDRFSAERLKGVDSTLKIQPAKLEDSAVYLCASSRQPDTQYFGPGTRLTVL.

This chain links TRBV28 with TRBJ1-3; D possibly corresponds to TRBD1 (5 bases). The CDR3 runs 12 residues. CDR1 is MDHEN and CDR2 is SYDVKM in the germline V gene. V was trimmed by 5 bases and J by 5 bases, leaving 7 bases between them. The CDR3 here is CASSVDRNTIYF. The DNA of the CDR3 is TGTGCCAGCAGTGTGGACAGAAACACCATATATTTT.

The genes are TRBV19 and TRBJ1-2; no clear D gene. CDR1 LNHDA and CDR2 SQIVND come from the germline V gene (reference sequence). The ends were cut back, 5 bases at V and 3 bases at J, with 13 bases in the middle. The CDR3 length is 14 residues. The CDR3 nucleotides read TGTGCCAGTAGTCTAGGGTATGCGGACTATGGCTACACCTTC. Residues: CASSLGYADYGYTF.

This chain uses TRBV6-5 with TRBJ1-6, with 7 nucleotides matching TRBD1. Germline V gene lookup returns CDR1 MNHEY and CDR2 SVGAGI. With V trimmed by 6 bases and J by 7 bases, 9 bases remained unmatched. The CDR3 length is 15 residues. The CDR3 protein is CASSLTGVGNSPLHF. In nucleotides, the CDR3 is TGTGCCAGCAGCCTCACAGGGGTTGGCAATTCACCCCTCCACTTT.

This clone occurred once. The chain employs TRBV30 and TRBJ2-7; TRBD1 might be the D (6 bases). With 4 bases removed from V and 5 bases from J, the gap between germline ends came to 18 bases. The germline V gene has CDR1 GTSNPN and CDR2 SVGIG (reference sequence). The CDR3 loop spans 14 amino acids. The CDR3 reads CAWTLQGNNDEQYF. CDR3 DNA sequence: TGTGCCTGGACTCTCCAGGGGAATAACGACGAGCAGTACTTC.

The chain links TRBV7-9 to TRBJ1-1, with TRBD1 matching over 8 bases. The germline V gene encodes CDR1 SEHNR and CDR2 FQNEAQ (reference sequence). This CDR3 is 14 amino acids long. V was clipped by 7 bases and J by 4 bases; unmatched bases: 8. The CDR3 sequence is CASTKDRVRTEAFF. CDR3 in DNA: TGTGCCAGCACCAAGGACAGGGTCCGCACTGAAGCTTTCTTT.

In nucleotides, the CDR3 is TGTGCCAGCTCACCAGACGCGGGCCAATCGGCTTTCTTT. Its protein is CASSPDAGQSAFF. V gene TRBV18 combines with J gene TRBJ1-1; no definite D call. The V end lost 2 bases, the J end lost 11 bases, and 15 bases lay between the germline ends. The CDR3 covers 13 residues. Germline V CDR1 and CDR2: KGHSH, LQKENI.

This chain connects TRBV10-3 to TRBJ2-3, with a tentative D call TRBD1 (5 bases). The V gene lost 3 bases and the J gene lost 1 base, with 8 bases spanning the gap. The CDR3 loop spans 14 amino acids. CDR1 is ENHRY, CDR2 SYGVKD, per germline. CDR3 nucleotides: TGTGCCATCAGTGAATCCAGGGGCACAGATACGCAGTATTTT. Protein: CAISESRGTDTQYF.

This chain joins TRBV4-1 and TRBJ2-3; 9 nucleotides line up with TRBD2. In germline, CDR1 is MGHRA, CDR2 YSYEKL. The ends lost 2 bases at V and 6 bases at J; junction bases unmatched: 18. There are 19 residues in the CDR3. Here the CDR3 reads CASSQSGGAGGNLVDTQYF. The CDR3 bases are TGCGCCAGCAGCCAATCTGGAGGAGCGGGAGGAAATTTGGTGGATACGCAGTATTTT.

The chain links TRBV12-2 to TRBJ2-3; no DNA check was done on the table's D call, TRBD2. TRBV12-2 is classified as a pseudogene. The CDR3 runs 16 residues. The CDR3 region has the DNA TGTGCAAGTCGCTTAGGGCTAGATTGGAGCACAGATACGCAGTATTTT. It codes for CASRLGLDWSTDTQYF.

The chain links TRBV5-1 to TRBJ2-3; D is possibly TRBD2 (6 bases). CDR1 SGHRS and CDR2 YFSETQ come from the germline V gene. V was trimmed by 0 bases and J by 0 bases, leaving 14 bases between them. There are 17 residues in the CDR3. CDR3 sequence: CASSLDVRGDSTDTQYF. The CDR3, as DNA: TGCGCCAGCAGCTTGGACGTTCGCGGGGACAGCACAGATACGCAGTATTTT.